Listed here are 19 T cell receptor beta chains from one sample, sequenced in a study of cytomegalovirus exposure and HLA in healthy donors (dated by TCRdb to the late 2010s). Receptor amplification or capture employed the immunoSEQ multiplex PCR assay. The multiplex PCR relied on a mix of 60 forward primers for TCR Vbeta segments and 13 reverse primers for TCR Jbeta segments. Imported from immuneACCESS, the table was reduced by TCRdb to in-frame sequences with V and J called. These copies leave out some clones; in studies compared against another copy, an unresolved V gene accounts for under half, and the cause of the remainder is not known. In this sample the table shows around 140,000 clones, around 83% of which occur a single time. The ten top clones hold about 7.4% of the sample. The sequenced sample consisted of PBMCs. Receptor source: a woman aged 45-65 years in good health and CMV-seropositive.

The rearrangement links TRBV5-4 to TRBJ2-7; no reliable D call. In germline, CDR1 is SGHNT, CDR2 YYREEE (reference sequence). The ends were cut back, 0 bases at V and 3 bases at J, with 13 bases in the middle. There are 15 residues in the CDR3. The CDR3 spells CASSLDPSYNYEQYF. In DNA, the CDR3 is TGTGCCAGCAGCTTGGACCCTTCCTATAACTACGAGCAGTACTTC.

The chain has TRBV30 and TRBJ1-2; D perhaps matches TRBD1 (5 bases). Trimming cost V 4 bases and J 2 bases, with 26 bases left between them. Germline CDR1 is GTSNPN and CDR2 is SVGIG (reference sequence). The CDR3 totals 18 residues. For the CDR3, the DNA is TGTGCCTGGATAAGATGGGCGTACGGAGGGGAAAGGAACTATGGCTACACCTTC. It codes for CAWIRWAYGGERNYGYTF.

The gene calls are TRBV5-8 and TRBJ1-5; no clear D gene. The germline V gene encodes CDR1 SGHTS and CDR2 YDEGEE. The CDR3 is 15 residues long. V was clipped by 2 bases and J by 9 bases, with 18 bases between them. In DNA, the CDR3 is TGTGCCAGCAGCTTCCGGGTCCCCCGATTGGGGCCCCAGCATTTT. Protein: CASSFRVPRLGPQHF.

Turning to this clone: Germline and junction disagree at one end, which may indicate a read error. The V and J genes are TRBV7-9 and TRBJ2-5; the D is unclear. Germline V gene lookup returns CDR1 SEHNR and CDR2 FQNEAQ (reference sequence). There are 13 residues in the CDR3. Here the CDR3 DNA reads TGTTCCAGCAGCTTAGTAGGAGCGGAGACCCAGTACTTC. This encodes CSSSLVGAETQYF.

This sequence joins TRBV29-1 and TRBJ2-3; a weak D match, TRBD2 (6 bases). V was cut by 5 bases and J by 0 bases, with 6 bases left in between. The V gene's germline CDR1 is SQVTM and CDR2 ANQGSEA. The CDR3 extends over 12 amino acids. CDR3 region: CSVSGSTDTQYF. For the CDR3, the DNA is TGCAGCGTTAGCGGGAGCACAGATACGCAGTATTTT.

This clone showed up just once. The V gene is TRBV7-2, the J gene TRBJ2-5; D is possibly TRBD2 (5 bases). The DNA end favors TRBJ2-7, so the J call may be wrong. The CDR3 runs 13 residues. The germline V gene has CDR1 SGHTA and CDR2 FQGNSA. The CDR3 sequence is CASSQGRGNEQYF. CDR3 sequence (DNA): TGTGCCAGCAGCCAAGGGAGAGGCAACGAGCAGTACTTC.

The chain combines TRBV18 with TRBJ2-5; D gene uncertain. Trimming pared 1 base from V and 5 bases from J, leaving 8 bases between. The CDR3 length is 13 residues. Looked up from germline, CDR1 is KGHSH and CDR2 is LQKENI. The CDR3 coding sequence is TGTGCCAGCTCACCACTTTTTGAGGAGACCCAGTACTTC. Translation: CASSPLFEETQYF. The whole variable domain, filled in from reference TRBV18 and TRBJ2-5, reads NAGVMQNPRHLVRRRGQEARLRCSPMKGHSHVYWYRQLPEEGLKFMVYLQKENIIDESGMPKERFSAEFPKEGPSILRIQQVVRGDSAAYFCASSPLFEETQYFGPGTRLLVL.

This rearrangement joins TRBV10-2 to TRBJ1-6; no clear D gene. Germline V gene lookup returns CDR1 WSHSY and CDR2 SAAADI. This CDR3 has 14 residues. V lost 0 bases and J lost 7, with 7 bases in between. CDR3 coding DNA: TGCGCCAGCAGTGAGTCGATCCAGAATTCACCCCTCCACTTT. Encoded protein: CASSESIQNSPLHF.

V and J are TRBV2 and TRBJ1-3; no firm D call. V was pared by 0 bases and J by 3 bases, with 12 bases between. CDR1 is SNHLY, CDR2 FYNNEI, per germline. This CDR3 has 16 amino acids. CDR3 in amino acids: CASSEAHSVFGNTIYF. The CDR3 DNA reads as TGTGCCAGCAGTGAAGCCCACAGTGTGTTTGGAAACACCATATATTTT.

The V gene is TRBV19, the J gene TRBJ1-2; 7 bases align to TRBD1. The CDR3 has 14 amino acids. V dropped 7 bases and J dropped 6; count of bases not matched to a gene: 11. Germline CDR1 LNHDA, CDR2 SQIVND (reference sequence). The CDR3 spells CASNSDRDTDGYTF. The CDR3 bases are TGTGCCAGTAACTCCGACAGGGACACAGATGGCTACACCTTC. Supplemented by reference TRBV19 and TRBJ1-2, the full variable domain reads DGGITQSPKYLFRKEGQNVTLSCEQNLNHDAMYWYRQDPGQGLRLIYYSQIVNDFQKGDIAEGYSVSREKKESFPLTVTSAQKNPTAFYLCASNSDRDTDGYTFGSGTRLTVV.

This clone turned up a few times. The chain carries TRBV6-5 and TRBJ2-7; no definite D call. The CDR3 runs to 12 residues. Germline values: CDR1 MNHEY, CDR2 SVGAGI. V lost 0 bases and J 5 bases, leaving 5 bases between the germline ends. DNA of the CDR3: TGTGCCAGCAGTTACTCTGGAGACGAGCAGTACTTC. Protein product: CASSYSGDEQYF.

CDR3: CSAKKGAGYTF. CDR3 in DNA: TGCAGTGCAAAGAAGGGGGCTGGCTACACCTTC. The chain is built from TRBV20-1 and TRBJ1-2; 7 bases line up with TRBD1. V trimming: 6 bases; J trimming: 7 bases; junction bases outside the gene matches: 5. In germline, CDR1 is DFQATT, CDR2 SNEGSKA (reference sequence). The length of the CDR3 is 11 residues.

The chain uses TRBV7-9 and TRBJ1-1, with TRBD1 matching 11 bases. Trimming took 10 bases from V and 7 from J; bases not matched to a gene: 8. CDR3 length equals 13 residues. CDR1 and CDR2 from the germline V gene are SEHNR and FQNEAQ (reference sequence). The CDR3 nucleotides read TGTGCCATAGGGGACAGGGGGTTTGGTGAAGCTTTCTTT. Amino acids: CAIGDRGFGEAFF.

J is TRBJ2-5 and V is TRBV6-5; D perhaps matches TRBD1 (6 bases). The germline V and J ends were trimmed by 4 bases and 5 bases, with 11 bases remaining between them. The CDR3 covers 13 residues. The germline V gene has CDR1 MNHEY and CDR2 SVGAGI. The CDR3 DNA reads TGTGCCAGCAGTTTCGGGACATTGGAGACCCAGTACTTC. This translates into CASSFGTLETQYF.

DNA for the CDR3: TGTGCCAGCAGTCCGACTACACCCGTCAATGAGCAGTTCTTC. Its translation: CASSPTTPVNEQFF. The rearrangement links TRBV27 to TRBJ2-1; maybe TRBD2 (5 bases). CDR1 and CDR2 (germline): MNHEY, SMNVEV (reference sequence). The CDR3 runs 14 residues. Trimming took 5 bases from V and 6 from J, leaving 14 bases between them.

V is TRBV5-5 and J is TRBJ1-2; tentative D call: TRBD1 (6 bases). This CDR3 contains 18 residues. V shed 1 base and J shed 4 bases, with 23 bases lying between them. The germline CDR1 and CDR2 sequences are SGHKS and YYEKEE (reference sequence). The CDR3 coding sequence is TGTGCCAGCAGCTTGATACTGGGGGCGACCGAGGAAACCTATGGCTACACCTTC. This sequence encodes CASSLILGATEETYGYTF.

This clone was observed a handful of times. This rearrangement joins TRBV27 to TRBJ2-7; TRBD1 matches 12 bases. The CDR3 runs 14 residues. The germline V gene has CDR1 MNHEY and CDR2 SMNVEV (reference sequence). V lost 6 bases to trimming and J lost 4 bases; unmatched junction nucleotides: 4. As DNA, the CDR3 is TGTGCCAGCAGAGGGACAGGGGGCGATTACGAGCAGTACTTC. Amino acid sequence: CASRGTGGDYEQYF.

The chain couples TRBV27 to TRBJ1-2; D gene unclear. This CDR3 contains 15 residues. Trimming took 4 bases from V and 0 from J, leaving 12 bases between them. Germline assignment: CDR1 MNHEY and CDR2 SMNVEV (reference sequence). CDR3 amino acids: CASSSTLGANYGYTF. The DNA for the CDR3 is TGTGCCAGCAGTTCCACCCTCGGGGCTAACTATGGCTACACCTTC.

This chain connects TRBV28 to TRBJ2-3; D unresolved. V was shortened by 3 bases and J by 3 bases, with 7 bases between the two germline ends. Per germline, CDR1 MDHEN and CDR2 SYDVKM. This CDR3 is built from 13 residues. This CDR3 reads CASSFHNTDTQYF. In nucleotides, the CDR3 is TGTGCCAGCAGTTTCCACAATACAGATACGCAGTATTTT.